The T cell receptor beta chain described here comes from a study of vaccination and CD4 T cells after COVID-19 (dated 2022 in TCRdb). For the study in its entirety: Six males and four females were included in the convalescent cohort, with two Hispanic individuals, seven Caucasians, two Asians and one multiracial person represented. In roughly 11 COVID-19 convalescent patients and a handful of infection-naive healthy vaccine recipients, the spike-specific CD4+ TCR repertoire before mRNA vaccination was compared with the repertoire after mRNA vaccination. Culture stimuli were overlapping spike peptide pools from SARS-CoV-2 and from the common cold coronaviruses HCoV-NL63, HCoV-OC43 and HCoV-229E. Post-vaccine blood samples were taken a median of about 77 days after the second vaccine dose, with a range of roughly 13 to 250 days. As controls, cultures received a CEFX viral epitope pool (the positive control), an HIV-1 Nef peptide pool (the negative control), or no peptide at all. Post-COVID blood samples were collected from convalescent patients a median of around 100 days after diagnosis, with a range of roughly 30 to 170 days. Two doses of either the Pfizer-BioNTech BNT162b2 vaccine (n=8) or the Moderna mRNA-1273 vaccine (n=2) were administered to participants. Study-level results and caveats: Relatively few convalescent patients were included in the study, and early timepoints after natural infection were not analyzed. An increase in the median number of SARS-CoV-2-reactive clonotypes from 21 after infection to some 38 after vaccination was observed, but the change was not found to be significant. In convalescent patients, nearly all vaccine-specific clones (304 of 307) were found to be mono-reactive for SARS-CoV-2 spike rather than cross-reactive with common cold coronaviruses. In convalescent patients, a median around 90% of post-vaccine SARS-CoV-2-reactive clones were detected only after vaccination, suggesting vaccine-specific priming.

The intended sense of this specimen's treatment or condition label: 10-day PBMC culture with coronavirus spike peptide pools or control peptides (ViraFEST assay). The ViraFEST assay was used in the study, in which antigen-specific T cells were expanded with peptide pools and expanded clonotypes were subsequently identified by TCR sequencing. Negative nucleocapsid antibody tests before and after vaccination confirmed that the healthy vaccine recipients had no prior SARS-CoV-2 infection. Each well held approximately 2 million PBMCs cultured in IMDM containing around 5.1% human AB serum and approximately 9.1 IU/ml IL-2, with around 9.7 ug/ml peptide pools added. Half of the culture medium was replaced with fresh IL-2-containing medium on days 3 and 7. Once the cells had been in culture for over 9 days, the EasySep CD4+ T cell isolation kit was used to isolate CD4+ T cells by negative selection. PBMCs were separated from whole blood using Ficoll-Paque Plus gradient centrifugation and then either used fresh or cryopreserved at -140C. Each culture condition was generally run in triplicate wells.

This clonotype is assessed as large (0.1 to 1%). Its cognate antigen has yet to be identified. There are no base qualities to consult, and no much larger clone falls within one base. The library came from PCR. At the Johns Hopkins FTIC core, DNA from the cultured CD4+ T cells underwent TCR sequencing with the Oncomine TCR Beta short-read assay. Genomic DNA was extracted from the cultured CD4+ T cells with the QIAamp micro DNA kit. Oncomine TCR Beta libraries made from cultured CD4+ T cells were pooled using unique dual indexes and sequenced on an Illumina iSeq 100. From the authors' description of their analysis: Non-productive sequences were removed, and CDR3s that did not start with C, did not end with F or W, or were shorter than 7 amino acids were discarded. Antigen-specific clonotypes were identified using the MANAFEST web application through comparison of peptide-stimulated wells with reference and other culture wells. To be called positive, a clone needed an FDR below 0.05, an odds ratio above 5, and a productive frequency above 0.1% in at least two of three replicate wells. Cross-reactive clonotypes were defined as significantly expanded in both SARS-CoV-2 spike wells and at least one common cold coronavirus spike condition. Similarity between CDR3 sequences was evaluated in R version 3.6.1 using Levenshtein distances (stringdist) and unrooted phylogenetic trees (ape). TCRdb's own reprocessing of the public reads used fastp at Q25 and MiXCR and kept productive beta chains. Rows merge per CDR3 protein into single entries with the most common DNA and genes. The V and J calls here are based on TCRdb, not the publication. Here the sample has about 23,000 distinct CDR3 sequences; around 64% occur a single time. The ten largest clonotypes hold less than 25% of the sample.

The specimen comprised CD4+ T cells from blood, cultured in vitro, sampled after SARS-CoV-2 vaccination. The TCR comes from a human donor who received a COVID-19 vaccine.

The CDR3 reads CASSPASGNQPQHF. The nucleotides read TGTGCCAGCTCACCGGCGTCTGGGAATCAGCCCCAGCATTTT. The V and J segments used are TRBV18 and TRBJ1-5; the D gene is unclear. Taken from the germline V gene, the CDR1 and CDR2 loops are KGHSH and LQKENI. V was cut back by 3 bases and J by 4 bases, leaving a gap of 10 bases between them. The CDR3, cysteine through phenylalanine, is 14 amino acids long. Solely the CDR3 DNA is kept, with 42 bases framed from the first base.